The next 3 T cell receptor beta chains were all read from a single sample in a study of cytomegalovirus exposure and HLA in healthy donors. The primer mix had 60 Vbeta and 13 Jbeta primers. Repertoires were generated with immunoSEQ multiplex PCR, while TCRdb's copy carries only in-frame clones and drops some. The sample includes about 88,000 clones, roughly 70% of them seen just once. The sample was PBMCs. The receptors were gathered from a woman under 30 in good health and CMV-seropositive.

The CDR3 sequence is CASSLSIGRAGGRSYEQYF. CDR3 in DNA: TGTGCCAGCAGTTTATCGATCGGGAGGGCCGGGGGCCGCTCCTACGAGCAGTACTTC. The V gene is TRBV27, the J gene TRBJ2-7; 8 bases are a match to TRBD2. Germline CDR1 reads MNHEY; CDR2 reads SMNVEV (reference sequence). CDR3 length: 19 amino acids. V was pared by 0 bases and J by 0 bases, with 13 bases of the junction left unmatched.

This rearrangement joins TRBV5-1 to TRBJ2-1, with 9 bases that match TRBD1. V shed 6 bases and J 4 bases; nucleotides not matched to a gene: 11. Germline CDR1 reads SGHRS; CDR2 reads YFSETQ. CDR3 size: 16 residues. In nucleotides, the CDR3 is TGCGCCAGCACCCTCATCCCGGGACAGGGATACAATGAGCAGTTCTTC. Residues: CASTLIPGQGYNEQFF.

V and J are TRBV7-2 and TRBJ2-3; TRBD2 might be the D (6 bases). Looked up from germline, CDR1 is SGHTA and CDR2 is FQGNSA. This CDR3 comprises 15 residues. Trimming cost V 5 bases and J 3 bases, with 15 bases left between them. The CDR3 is CASSPRLGLTDTQYF. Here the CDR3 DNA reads TGTGCCAGCAGCCCCCGACTAGGTCTAACAGATACGCAGTATTTT.